What follows is one TCR beta chain and its context. The data were produced by immunoSEQ multiplex PCR, yet TCRdb's version contains in-frame clones alone and is incomplete. Among about 120,000 clones listed, over 75% were seen once. This entry belongs to a study of blood T cell repertoires in COVID-19. CDR1 and CDR2 (germline): LGHNA, YSLEER. V lost 4 bases and J lost 10; bases outside the gene matches: 15. CDR3 length: 16 amino acids. The chain recombines TRBV4-3 with TRBJ1-1, with 10 bases identical to TRBD1. The sample taken for sequencing was peripheral blood. The receptor comes from a human donor with active COVID-19. The donor label of this sample is uncertain. CDR3: CASSRGTGVGPGLAFF. CDR3 nucleotide sequence: TGCGCCAGCAGCCGGGGGACAGGGGTTGGGCCCGGATTAGCTTTCTTT.